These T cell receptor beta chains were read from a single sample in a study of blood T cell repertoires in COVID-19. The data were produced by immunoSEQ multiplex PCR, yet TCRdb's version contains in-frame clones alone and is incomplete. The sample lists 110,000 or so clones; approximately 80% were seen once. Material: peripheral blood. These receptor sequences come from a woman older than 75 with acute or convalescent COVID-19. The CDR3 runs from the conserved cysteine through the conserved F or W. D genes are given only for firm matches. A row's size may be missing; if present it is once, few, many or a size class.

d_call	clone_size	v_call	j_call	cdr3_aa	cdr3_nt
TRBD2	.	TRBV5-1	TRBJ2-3	CASSFSGSKTDTQYF	TGCGCCAGCAGCTTTAGCGGGAGTAAGACAGATACGCAGTATTTT
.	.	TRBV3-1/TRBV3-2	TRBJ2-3	CASSHSGDTDTQYF	TGTGCCAGCAGCCACAGCGGAGACACAGATACGCAGTATTTT
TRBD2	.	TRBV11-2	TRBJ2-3	CASSLVASGTRADTQYF	TGTGCCAGCAGCTTAGTGGCTAGCGGGACTCGCGCAGATACGCAGTATTTT
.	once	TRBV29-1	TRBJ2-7	CSVEHGATYEQYF	TGCAGCGTTGAACATGGGGCCACCTACGAGCAGTACTTC
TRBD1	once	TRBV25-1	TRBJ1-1	CASSDPGQGDTEAFF	TGTGCCAGCAGTGACCCGGGACAGGGAGACACTGAAGCTTTCTTT
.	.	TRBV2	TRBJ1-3	CATRGGSGNTIYF	TGTGCCACCAGGGGAGGATCTGGAAACACCATATATTTT
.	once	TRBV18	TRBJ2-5	CATTSQAGYQETQYF	TGTGCCACCACCTCACAAGCGGGCTACCAAGAGACCCAGTACTTC
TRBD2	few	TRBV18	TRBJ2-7	CASSQSGLAGYEQYF	TGTGCCAGCTCACAGTCGGGACTAGCGGGTTACGAGCAGTACTTC
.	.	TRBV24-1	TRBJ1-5	CATSDNKRGSNQPQHF	TGTGCCACCAGTGATAACAAAAGGGGCAGCAATCAGCCCCAGCATTTT
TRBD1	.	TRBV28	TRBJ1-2	CASSPLGQGTNYGYTF	TGTGCCAGCAGTCCCCTGGGACAGGGGACTAACTATGGCTACACCTTC
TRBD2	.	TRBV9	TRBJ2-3	CASSVGASGTTDTQYF	TGTGCCAGCAGCGTTGGGGCTAGCGGAACCACAGATACGCAGTATTTT
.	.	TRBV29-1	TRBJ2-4	CSVEEEPKNIQYF	TGCAGCGTTGAAGAAGAGCCCAAAAACATTCAGTACTTC
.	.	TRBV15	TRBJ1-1	CATSREGAMNTEAFF	TGTGCCACCAGCAGAGAGGGAGCTATGAACACTGAAGCTTTCTTT
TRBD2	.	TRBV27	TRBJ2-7	CASSSYSGRAYEQYF	TGTGCCAGCAGTTCCTACAGCGGGAGGGCCTACGAGCAGTACTTC
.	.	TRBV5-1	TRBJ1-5	CASSPGGGNSNQPQHF	TGCGCCAGCAGCCCCGGGGGTGGTAATAGCAATCAGCCCCAGCATTTT
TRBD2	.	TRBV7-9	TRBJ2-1	CASSQRDGLSSYNEQFF	TGTGCCAGCAGCCAGCGGGACGGACTAAGCTCCTACAATGAGCAGTTCTTC
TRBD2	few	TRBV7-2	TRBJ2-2	CASSLRLAGGADTGELFF	TGTGCCAGCAGCTTACGTCTAGCGGGAGGGGCGGACACCGGGGAGCTGTTTTTT
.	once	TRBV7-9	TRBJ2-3	CASSLALRGGGEGADTQYF	TGTGCCAGCAGCTTAGCGCTAAGGGGAGGAGGGGAAGGAGCAGATACGCAGTATTTT
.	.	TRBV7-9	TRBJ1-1	CASSLAQEAFF	TGTGCCAGCAGCTTAGCGCAGGAAGCTTTCTTT
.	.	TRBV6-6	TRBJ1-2	CASTLTGLYGYTF	TGTGCCAGCACCCTAACAGGGCTCTATGGCTACACCTTC
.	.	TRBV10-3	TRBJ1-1	CAIRSEGNTEAFF	TGTGCCATCAGGTCTGAGGGGAACACTGAAGCTTTCTTT
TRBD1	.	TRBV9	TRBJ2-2	CASSAGTGGIAGELFF	TGTGCCAGCAGCGCAGGGACAGGGGGCATCGCCGGGGAGCTGTTTTTT
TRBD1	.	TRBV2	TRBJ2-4	CASSPGQGAFADGNIQYF	TGTGCCAGCAGCCCGGGACAGGGGGCATTTGCTGATGGGAACATTCAGTACTTC
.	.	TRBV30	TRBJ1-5	CAWNQGRNQPQHF	TGTGCCTGGAACCAGGGTCGCAATCAGCCCCAGCATTTT
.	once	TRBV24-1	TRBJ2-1	CATSVTGQSSYNEQFF	TGTGCCACCAGTGTCACAGGACAGAGCTCCTACAATGAGCAGTTCTTC
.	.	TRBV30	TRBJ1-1	CAWRGGGTEAFF	TGTGCCTGGAGAGGGGGGGGCACTGAAGCTTTCTTT
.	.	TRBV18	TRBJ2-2	CASSTGSGELFF	TGTGCCAGTTCAACGGGATCCGGGGAGCTGTTTTTT
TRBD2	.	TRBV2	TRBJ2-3	CASTGGLAGTDTQYF	TGTGCCAGCACAGGTGGACTAGCGGGAACAGATACGCAGTATTTT
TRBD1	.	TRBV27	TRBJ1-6	CASSVGGADSPLHF	TGTGCCAGCAGTGTAGGGGGCGCAGATTCACCCCTCCACTTT
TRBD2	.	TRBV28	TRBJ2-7	CASSSSRASGNYEQYF	TGTGCCAGCAGCTCCAGCCGGGCTAGCGGGAACTACGAGCAGTACTTC
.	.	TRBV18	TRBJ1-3	CASSTAEGGNTIYF	TGTGCCAGCTCCACAGCTGAGGGAGGAAACACCATATATTTT